The 16 T cell receptor beta chains reported below all come from one sample, sequenced in a study of type 1 and type 2 diabetes patients. PCR was run on genomic DNA. A primer set of 30 forward and 13 reverse primers amplified the CDR3. TCRdb re-derived calls from the multiplex PCR reads in MiXCR, one entry per CDR3 protein. This table has more than 250,000 distinct CDR3 sequences, around 47% appearing once. Material: peripheral blood mononuclear cells (PBMCs). Receptors originate from a man aged 18 to 30 with type 2 diabetes.

This clonotype was detected only a few times. The chain joins TRBV2 to TRBJ2-5; D is unresolved. Germline V gene data show CDR1 as SNHLY and CDR2 as FYNNEI. The CDR3 spans 13 residues. V gave up 7 bases and J gave up 4 bases, with 13 bases separating them. CDR3 residues: CASNMGVGETQYF. CDR3 bases: TGTGCCAGCAATATGGGCGTGGGAGAGACCCAGTACTTC.

This clonotype was detected many times. J is TRBJ1-1 and V is TRBV19; D call uncertain. Per germline, CDR1 LNHDA and CDR2 SQIVND (reference sequence). CDR3 length: 15 amino acids. Trimming removed 4 bases from V and 5 bases from J, with 17 bases in between. For the CDR3, the DNA is TGTGCCAGTAGTAGTGGACTCTATGGGAAAACTGAAGCTTTCTTT. It translates to CASSSGLYGKTEAFF.

This clonotype was counted a few times. The chain combines TRBV15 with TRBJ2-1; 7 positions match TRBD2. Germline V gene data show CDR1 as LNHNV and CDR2 as YYDKDF (reference sequence). The junction had 6 bases not matched to a gene; V was cut back by 3 bases and J by 7 bases. The CDR3 runs to 14 residues. The CDR3 DNA sequence: TGTGCCACCAGCAGTGGGGGGGATGTGAATGAGCAGTTCTTC. It encodes CATSSGGDVNEQFF.

This chain joins TRBV5-4 and TRBJ2-2; D gene unclear. V was clipped by 1 base and J by 0 bases, with 10 bases between them. Germline V lookup: CDR1 SGHNT, CDR2 YYREEE (reference sequence). This CDR3 contains 16 residues. The CDR3 bases are TGTGCCAGCAGCTTGAATGTAGCTACGAACACCGGGGAGCTGTTTTTT. This sequence encodes CASSLNVATNTGELFF. Together with reference TRBV5-4 and TRBJ2-2, the CDR3 gives the full variable domain: ETGVTQSPTHLIKTRGQQVTLRCSSQSGHNTVSWYQQALGQGPQFIFQYYREEENGRGNFPPRFSGLQFPNYSSELNVNALELDDSALYLCASSLNVATNTGELFFGEGSRLTVL.

A few counts support this clonotype. CDR3 coding DNA: TGTGCCTGGATGTGGGGCGTAGGCGATACGCAGTATTTT. Protein sequence: CAWMWGVGDTQYF. The V and J genes are TRBV30 and TRBJ2-3, with TRBD1 as a possible D gene (5 bases). This CDR3 has 13 residues. Per germline, CDR1 GTSNPN and CDR2 SVGIG (reference sequence). The germline V and J ends were trimmed by 4 bases and 6 bases, with 14 bases remaining between them.

This chain joins TRBV4-1 and TRBJ2-6, with D perhaps being TRBD1 or TRBD2 (5 bases each). Germline V lookup: CDR1 MGHRA, CDR2 YSYEKL. V lost 6 bases to trimming and J lost 3 bases, with 6 bases between them. The length of the CDR3 is 13 residues. CDR3 in DNA: TGCGCCAGCAGGGGGGTTGGGGCCAACGTCCTGACTTTC. Translating it yields CASRGVGANVLTF.

The chain recombines TRBV4-1 with TRBJ2-1; D is uncertain. The germline CDR1 and CDR2 sequences are MGHRA and YSYEKL. This CDR3 spans 15 amino acids. The V end was cut by 4 bases, the J end by 7 bases, with 17 bases between. This chain's CDR3 is CASSLLPGPENEQFF. The CDR3 bases are TGCGCCAGCAGCCTGCTCCCGGGTCCAGAGAATGAGCAGTTCTTC.

The CDR3 nucleotides are TGTGCCAGCACGGACCGGAGTCGGTATGAGCAGTTCTTC. Translation: CASTDRSRYEQFF. The genes are TRBV25-1 and TRBJ2-1; D remains ambiguous. CDR1 MGHDK and CDR2 SYGVNS come from the germline V gene. The CDR3 sequence is 13 residues long. The V and J ends lost 7 bases and 8 bases respectively, with 15 bases between them.

Turning to this clonotype: An end of the junction differs from the germline gene, which may be a read error. The chain uses TRBV5-1 and TRBJ1-4; 9 bases agree with TRBD1. The CDR3 consists of 15 residues. The germline V gene has CDR1 SGHRS and CDR2 YFSETQ. The CDR3 loop is CASRTGGSTNEKLFF. CDR3 nucleotide sequence: TGTGCCAGCCGTACAGGGGGCTCAACTAATGAAAAACTGTTTTTT.

Turning to this clonotype: A single base separates this from a much larger clone, so it may be a read error. The chain links TRBV6-5 to TRBJ1-1, with D perhaps TRBD1 (5 bases). There are 13 residues in the CDR3. The V gene's germline CDR1 is MNHEY and CDR2 SVGAGI. V shed 5 bases and J shed 3 bases, with 10 bases lying between them. CDR3 residues: CASSEGEDTEAFF. The DNA for the CDR3 is TGTGCCAGCAGTGAAGGGGAGGACACTGAAGCTTTCTTT.

The chain couples TRBV12-3 or TRBV12-4 to TRBJ1-4; 7 bases fit TRBD1. V gave up 6 bases and J gave up 5 bases; unmatched junction bases: 6. The CDR3 runs to 14 residues. CDR3 protein: CASSPGTVNEKLFF. CDR3 DNA: TGTGCCAGCAGCCCCGGGACAGTAAATGAAAAACTGTTTTTT.

This clonotype was observed a few times. The chain carries TRBV7-2 and TRBJ2-1; 8 bases line up with TRBD1. Germline trimming cut 3 bases from V and 8 bases from J; bases unmatched to any gene: 6. CDR1 and CDR2 from the germline V gene are SGHTA and FQGNSA. The length of the CDR3 is 14 residues. The CDR3 DNA reads as TGTGCCAGCAGCTTTATCCAGGGGGCATATGAGCAGTTCTTC. Translated, it gives CASSFIQGAYEQFF. Drawing the rest from reference TRBV7-2 and TRBJ2-1, the complete variable domain is GAGVSQSPSNKVTEKGKDVELRCDPISGHTALYWYRQSLGQGLEFLIYFQGNSAPDKSGLPSDRFSAERTGGSVSTLTIQRTQQEDSAVYLCASSFIQGAYEQFFGPGTRLTVL.

This clonotype was observed a few times. The chain is built from TRBV19 and TRBJ2-2; tentative D call: TRBD2 (6 bases). V was clipped by 6 bases and J by 6 bases, with 11 bases between them. Germline values: CDR1 LNHDA, CDR2 SQIVND (reference sequence). This CDR3 region has 13 residues. The CDR3 reads CASRRAGAGELFF. CDR3 bases: TGTGCCAGTAGACGAGCGGGCGCCGGGGAGCTGTTTTTT.

This clonotype was detected many times. The gene calls are TRBV19 and TRBJ2-2, with a possible D match to TRBD2 (5 bases). This CDR3 spans 14 amino acids. Germline V CDR1 and CDR2: LNHDA, SQIVND (reference sequence). The ends were cut back, 7 bases at V and 4 bases at J, with 13 bases in the middle. CDR3 sequence reads: CASMDWVGTGELFF. The CDR3 DNA is TGTGCCAGTATGGACTGGGTGGGCACCGGGGAGCTGTTTTTT.

The V call is TRBV20-1, the J call TRBJ1-4; 7 bases match TRBD1. CDR1 and CDR2 (germline): DFQATT, SNEGSKA (reference sequence). V gave up 1 base and J gave up 8 bases; unmatched junction bases: 10. The CDR3 length is 15 residues. This CDR3 reads CSARVDRVVEEKLFF. CDR3 bases: TGCAGTGCTAGAGTAGACAGGGTGGTGGAAGAAAAACTGTTTTTT.

This sequence joins TRBV12-3 or TRBV12-4 and TRBJ1-2, with D possibly being TRBD1 (6 bases). The CDR3 spans 13 residues. The V end was cut by 3 bases, the J end by 4 bases, with 9 bases between. For the CDR3, the DNA is TGTGCCAGCAGTTTTCAGGGGAGCTATGGCTACACCTTC. This sequence encodes CASSFQGSYGYTF.